This entry features one T cell receptor beta chain sequence. This sample was taken from a study of blood T cell repertoires in COVID-19. Study in general: Samples of COVID-19 (acute and convalescent) were obtained from the United States, Italy and Spain. PBMCs, B-cell-depleted T cells, or T cells were the source of the cDNA or gDNA that made up the material.

The V end was cut by 4 bases, the J end by 8 bases, with 18 bases between. The germline CDR1 and CDR2 sequences are WSHSY and SAAADI. The CDR3 loop spans 15 amino acids. Per the original data handling: Amplification from reference gene primers served as the basis for estimated nucleated cell counts. Clones were sequenced by immunoSEQ multiplex PCR, and TCRdb holds only the in-frame ones, with some missing. Clone size and the V and J calls come from that table; the DNA yielded D and trimming. The table records tens of thousands of clones, about 86% of them present only once. The sample consisted of peripheral blood. This sequence originates from a man aged 55 to 70 with acute or convalescent COVID-19. The V and J genes are TRBV10-2 and TRBJ2-1; the D gene is possibly TRBD1 (5 bases). The CDR3 DNA is TGCGCCAGCAGTGCTGATTGGCAGGGATCAGATGAGCAGTTCTTC. This translates into CASSADWQGSDEQFF.